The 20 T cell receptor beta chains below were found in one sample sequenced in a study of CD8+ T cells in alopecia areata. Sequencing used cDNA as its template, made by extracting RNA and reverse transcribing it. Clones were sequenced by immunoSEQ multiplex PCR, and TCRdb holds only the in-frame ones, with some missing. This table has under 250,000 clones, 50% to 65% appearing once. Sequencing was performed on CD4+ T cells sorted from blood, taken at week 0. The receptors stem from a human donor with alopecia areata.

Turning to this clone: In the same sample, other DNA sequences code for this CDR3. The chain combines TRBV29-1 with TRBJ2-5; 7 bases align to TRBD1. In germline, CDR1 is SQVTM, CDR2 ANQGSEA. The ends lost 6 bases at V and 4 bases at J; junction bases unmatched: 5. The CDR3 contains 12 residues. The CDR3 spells CSVTGSGETQYF. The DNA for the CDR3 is TGCAGCGTGACAGGGAGCGGAGAGACCCAGTACTTC.

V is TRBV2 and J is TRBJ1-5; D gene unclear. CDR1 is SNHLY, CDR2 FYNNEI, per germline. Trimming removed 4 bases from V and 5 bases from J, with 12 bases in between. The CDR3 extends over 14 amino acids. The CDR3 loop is CASSVGGFYQPQHF. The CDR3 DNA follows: TGTGCCAGCAGTGTCGGAGGGTTTTATCAGCCCCAGCATTTT.

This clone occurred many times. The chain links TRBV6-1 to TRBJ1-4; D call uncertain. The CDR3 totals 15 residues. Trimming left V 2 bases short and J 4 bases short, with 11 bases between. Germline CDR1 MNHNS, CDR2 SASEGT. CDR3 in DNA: TGTGCCAGCAGTGAATTTACAGCGCTTAATGAAAAACTGTTTTTT. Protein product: CASSEFTALNEKLFF.

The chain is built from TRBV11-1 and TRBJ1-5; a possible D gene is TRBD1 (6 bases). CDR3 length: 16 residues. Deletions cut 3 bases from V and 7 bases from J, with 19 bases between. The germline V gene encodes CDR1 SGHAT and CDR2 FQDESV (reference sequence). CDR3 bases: TGTGCCAGCAGCTTTGACAGCACCTCTGGGACACAGCCCCAGCATTTT. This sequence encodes CASSFDSTSGTQPQHF.

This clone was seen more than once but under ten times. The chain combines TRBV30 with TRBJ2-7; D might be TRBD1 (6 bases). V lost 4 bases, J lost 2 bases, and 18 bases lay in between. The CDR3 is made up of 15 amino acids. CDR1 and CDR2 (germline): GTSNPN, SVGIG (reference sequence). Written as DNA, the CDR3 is TGTGCCTGGACTCTGGGTGGGGGCCTGGCCTACGAGCAGTACTTC. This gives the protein CAWTLGGGLAYEQYF.

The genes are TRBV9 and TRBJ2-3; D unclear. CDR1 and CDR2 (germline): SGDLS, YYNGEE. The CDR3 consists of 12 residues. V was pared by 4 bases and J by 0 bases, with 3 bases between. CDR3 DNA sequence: TGTGCCAGCAGCCAGAGCACAGATACGCAGTATTTT. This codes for CASSQSTDTQYF.

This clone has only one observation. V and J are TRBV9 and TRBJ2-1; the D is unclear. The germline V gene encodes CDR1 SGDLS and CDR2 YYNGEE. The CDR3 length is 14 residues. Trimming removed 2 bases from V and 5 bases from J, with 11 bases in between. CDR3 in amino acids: CASSVARNDNEQFF. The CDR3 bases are TGTGCCAGCAGCGTCGCAAGAAACGACAATGAGCAGTTCTTC. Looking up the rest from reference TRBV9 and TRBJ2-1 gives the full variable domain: DSGVTQTPKHLITATGQRVTLRCSPRSGDLSVYWYQQSLDQGLQFLIQYYNGEERAKGNILERFSAQQFPDLHSELNLSSLELGDSALYFCASSVARNDNEQFFGPGTRLTVL.

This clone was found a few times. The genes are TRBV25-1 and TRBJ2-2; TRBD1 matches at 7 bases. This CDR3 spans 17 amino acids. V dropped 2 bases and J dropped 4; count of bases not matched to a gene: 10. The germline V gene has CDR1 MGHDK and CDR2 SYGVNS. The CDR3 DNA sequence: TGTGCCAGCAGTGAACCTACAGGGGCACTAGGCACCGGGGAGCTGTTTTTT. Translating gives CASSEPTGALGTGELFF.

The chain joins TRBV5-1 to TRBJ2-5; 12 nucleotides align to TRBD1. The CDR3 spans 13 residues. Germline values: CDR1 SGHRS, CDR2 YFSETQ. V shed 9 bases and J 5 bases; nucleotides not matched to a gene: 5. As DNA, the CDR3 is TGCGCCACCGGGACAGGGGGCAGGGAGACCCAGTACTTC. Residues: CATGTGGRETQYF.

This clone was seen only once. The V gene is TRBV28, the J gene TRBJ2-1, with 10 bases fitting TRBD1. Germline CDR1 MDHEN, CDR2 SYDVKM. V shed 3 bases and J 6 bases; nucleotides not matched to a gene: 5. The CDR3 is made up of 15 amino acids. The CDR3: CASSFLGTGANEQFF. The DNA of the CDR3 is TGTGCCAGCAGTTTTCTGGGGACAGGGGCCAATGAGCAGTTCTTC.

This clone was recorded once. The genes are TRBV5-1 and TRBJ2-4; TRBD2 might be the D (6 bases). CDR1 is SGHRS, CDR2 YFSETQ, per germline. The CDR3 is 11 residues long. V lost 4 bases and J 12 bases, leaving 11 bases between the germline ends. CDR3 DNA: TGCGCCAGCAGCGGAGGGTTATCTCAGTACTTC. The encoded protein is CASSGGLSQYF.

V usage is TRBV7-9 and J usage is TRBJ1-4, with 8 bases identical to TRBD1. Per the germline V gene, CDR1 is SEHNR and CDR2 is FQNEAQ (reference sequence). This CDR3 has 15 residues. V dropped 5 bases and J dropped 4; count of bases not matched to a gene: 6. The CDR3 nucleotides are TGTGCCAGCAGCGTCCGGACAGGGCTTAATGAAAAACTGTTTTTT. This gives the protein CASSVRTGLNEKLFF.

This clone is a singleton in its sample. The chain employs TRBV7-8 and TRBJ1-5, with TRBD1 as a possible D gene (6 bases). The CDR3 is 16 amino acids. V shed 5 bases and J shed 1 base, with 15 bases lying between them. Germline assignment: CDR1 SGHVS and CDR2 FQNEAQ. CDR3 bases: TGTGCCAGCAGCCCGCGGACAGCTGGCAGCAATCAGCCCCAGCATTTT. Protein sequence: CASSPRTAGSNQPQHF.

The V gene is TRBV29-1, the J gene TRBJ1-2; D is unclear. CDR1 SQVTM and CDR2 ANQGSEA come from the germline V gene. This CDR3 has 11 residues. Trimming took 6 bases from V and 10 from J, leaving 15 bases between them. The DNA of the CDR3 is TGCAGCGTCGCCCCACCGGCCTTCTACACCTTC. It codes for CSVAPPAFYTF.

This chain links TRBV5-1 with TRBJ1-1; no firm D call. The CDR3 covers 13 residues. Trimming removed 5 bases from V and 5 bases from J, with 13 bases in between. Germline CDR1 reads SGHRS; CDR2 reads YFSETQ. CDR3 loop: CASRTPVGTEAFF. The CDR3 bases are TGCGCCAGCAGGACTCCCGTCGGGACTGAAGCTTTCTTT.

CDR3 amino acids: CASTRRDRPNSPLHF. The DNA of the CDR3 is TGTGCCAGCACCCGAAGGGACAGACCCAATTCACCCCTCCACTTT. The chain carries TRBV9 and TRBJ1-6, with TRBD1 identical over 7 bases. CDR3 length equals 15 residues. Germline-derived CDR1 and CDR2 are SGDLS and YYNGEE. The ends lost 6 bases at V and 7 bases at J; junction bases unmatched: 10.

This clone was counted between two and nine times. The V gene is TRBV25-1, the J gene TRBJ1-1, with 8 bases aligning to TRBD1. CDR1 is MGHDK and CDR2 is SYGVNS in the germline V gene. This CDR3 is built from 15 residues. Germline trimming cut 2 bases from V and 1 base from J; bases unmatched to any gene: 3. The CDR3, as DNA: TGTGCCAGCAGTGAACCGACAGGGGAGAACACTGAAGCTTTCTTT. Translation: CASSEPTGENTEAFF.

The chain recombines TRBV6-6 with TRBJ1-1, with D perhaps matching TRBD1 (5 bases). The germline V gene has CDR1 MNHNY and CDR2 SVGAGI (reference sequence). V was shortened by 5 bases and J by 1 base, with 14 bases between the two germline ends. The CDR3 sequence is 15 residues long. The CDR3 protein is CASSASGRTNTEAFF. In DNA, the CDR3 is TGTGCCAGCAGTGCATCGGGACGGACGAACACTGAAGCTTTCTTT.

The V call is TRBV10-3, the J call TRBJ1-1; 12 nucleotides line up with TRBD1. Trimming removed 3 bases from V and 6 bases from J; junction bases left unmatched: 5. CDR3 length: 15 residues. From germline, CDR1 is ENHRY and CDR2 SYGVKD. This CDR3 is CAISDRDRGPPEAFF. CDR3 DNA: TGTGCCATCAGTGACCGGGACAGGGGGCCTCCTGAAGCTTTCTTT.

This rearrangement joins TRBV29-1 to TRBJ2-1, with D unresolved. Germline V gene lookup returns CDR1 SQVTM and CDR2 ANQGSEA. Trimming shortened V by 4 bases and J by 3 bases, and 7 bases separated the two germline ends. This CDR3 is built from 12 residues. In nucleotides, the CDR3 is TGCAGCGTTGTCGAAGGCTACAATGAGCAGTTCTTC. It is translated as CSVVEGYNEQFF.